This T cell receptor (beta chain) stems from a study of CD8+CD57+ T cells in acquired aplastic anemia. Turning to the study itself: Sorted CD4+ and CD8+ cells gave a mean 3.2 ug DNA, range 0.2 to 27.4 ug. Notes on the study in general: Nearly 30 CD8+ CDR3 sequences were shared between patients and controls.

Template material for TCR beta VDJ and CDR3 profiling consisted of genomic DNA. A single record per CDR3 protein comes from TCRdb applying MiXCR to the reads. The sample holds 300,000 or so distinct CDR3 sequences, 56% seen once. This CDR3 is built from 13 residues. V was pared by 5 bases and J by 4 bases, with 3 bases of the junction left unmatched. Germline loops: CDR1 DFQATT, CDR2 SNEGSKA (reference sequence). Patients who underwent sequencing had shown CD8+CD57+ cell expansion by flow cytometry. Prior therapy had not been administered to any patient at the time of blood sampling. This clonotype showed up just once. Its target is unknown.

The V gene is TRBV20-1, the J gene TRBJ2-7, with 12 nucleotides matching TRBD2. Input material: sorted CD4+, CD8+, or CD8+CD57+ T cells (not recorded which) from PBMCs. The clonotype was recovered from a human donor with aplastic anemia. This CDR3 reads CSASTSGGYEQYF. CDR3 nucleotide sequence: TGCAGTGCTTCGACTAGCGGGGGTTACGAGCAGTACTTC.